These 26 T cell receptor beta chains were sequenced from one sample in a study of response to subunit inactivated influenza vaccine. From the RT-PCR reads, TCRdb called clonotypes with MiXCR, one entry per CDR3 protein. This sample has approximately 490,000 distinct CDR3 sequences, with roughly 7.6% found just once. The specimen comprised PBMCs from blood, sampled about 23 months after vaccination. These receptors originate from a man aged 45-69 years who received an inactivated influenza vaccine.

J is TRBJ1-4 and V is TRBV7-9; D possibly corresponds to TRBD1 (6 bases). V lost 4 bases, J lost 4 bases, and 13 bases lay in between. In germline, CDR1 is SEHNR, CDR2 FQNEAQ (reference sequence). The CDR3 consists of 15 residues. This CDR3 reads CASSSGAGVNEKLFF. DNA for the CDR3: TGTGCCAGCAGCTCCGGCGCAGGGGTTAATGAAAAACTGTTTTTT.

This clonotype was counted many times. The chain uses TRBV5-1 and TRBJ1-4; D perhaps matches TRBD1 (5 bases). The germline V and J ends were trimmed by 4 bases and 3 bases, with 16 bases remaining between them. CDR1 is SGHRS, CDR2 YFSETQ, per germline. CDR3 length: 16 amino acids. In nucleotides, the CDR3 is TGCGCCAGCAGCCTTGACGATGGGGGACCTAATGAAAAACTGTTTTTT. Protein sequence: CASSLDDGGPNEKLFF.

This clonotype was picked up many times. The chain links TRBV12-3 or TRBV12-4 to TRBJ2-5; D is possibly TRBD1 (6 bases). V was shortened by 2 bases and J by 8 bases, with 12 bases between the two germline ends. The CDR3 runs 13 residues. CDR3 DNA sequence: TGTGCCAGCAGTTTAAGGGACATGGCAACCCAGTACTTC. The encoded protein is CASSLRDMATQYF.

This clonotype was seen only a few times. J is TRBJ1-6 and V is TRBV3-1; D unclear. Germline V lookup: CDR1 LGHDT, CDR2 YNNKEL (reference sequence). The ends were cut back, 1 base at V and 4 bases at J, with 11 bases in the middle. This CDR3 has 16 residues. The CDR3 DNA is TGTGCCAGCAGCCAAGTCGTGGGCGGGTATAATTCACCCCTCCACTTT. Translation: CASSQVVGGYNSPLHF.

The chain joins TRBV4-2 to TRBJ2-5; 10 nucleotides align to TRBD2. Germline V CDR1 and CDR2: LGHNA, YNFKEQ. The CDR3 loop spans 17 amino acids. Losses at the gene ends were 0 bases for V and 4 bases for J; bases not matched to a gene: 8. CDR3 amino acids: CASSQDLVAGGVETQYF. As DNA, the CDR3 is TGTGCCAGCAGCCAAGATCTAGTAGCGGGGGGTGTAGAGACCCAGTACTTC.

The gene calls are TRBV4-2 and TRBJ2-3, with unresolved D. V lost 4 bases and J 4 bases, leaving 15 bases between the germline ends. The V gene's germline CDR1 is LGHNA and CDR2 YNFKEQ. This CDR3 is 15 amino acids long. The CDR3 protein is CASSPLGGIPDTQYF. CDR3 nucleotides: TGTGCCAGCAGCCCCTTGGGTGGTATCCCAGATACGCAGTATTTT.

This clonotype was observed a handful of times. This rearrangement joins TRBV7-2 to TRBJ1-5; D not resolved. With 3 bases removed from V and 0 bases from J, the gap between germline ends came to 9 bases. The CDR3 runs 15 residues. Looked up from germline, CDR1 is SGHTA and CDR2 is FQGNSA. The CDR3 DNA reads as TGTGCCAGCAGCTTGAAGGCTCTTAGCAATCAGCCCCAGCATTTT. Amino acids: CASSLKALSNQPQHF.

This clonotype was seen ten or more times. The chain links TRBV20-1 to TRBJ1-2; D may be TRBD1 (5 bases). V lost 5 bases to trimming and J lost 3 bases, with 10 bases between them. The CDR3 length is 12 residues. In germline, CDR1 is DFQATT, CDR2 SNEGSKA (reference sequence). CDR3 in DNA: TGCAGTGCTGTCCGGGGGGACTATGGCTACACCTTC. It translates to CSAVRGDYGYTF.

This clonotype has ten or more counts. The chain links TRBV28 to TRBJ2-7; either TRBD1 or TRBD2 may fit D (5 bases each). The CDR3 consists of 17 residues. Per the germline V gene, CDR1 is MDHEN and CDR2 is SYDVKM. The V end was cut by 2 bases, the J end by 0 bases, with 17 bases between. The CDR3 DNA follows: TGTGCCAGCAGTTTAGCCCTGGGGACGGGTGGCTCCTACGAGCAGTACTTC. Amino acid sequence: CASSLALGTGGSYEQYF.

The J gene is TRBJ2-3, the V gene TRBV4-3; D not certain. With 0 bases removed from V and 1 base from J, the gap between germline ends came to 5 bases. In germline, CDR1 is LGHNA, CDR2 YSLEER. The CDR3 has 14 amino acids. The chain's CDR3 is CASSQDFGTDTQYF. The CDR3 DNA reads as TGCGCCAGCAGCCAAGACTTCGGCACAGATACGCAGTATTTT.

This clonotype was seen once. One end of the junction does not line up with germline, which may come from a read error. The V gene is TRBV20-1, the J gene TRBJ2-3, with 13 bases identical to TRBD2. Germline CDR1 reads DFQATT; CDR2 reads SNEGSKA (reference sequence). This CDR3 contains 16 residues. The CDR3, as DNA: TGCTGTGCCTCCAGGACTAGCGGGGGAACCACAGATACGCAGTATTTT. Amino acid sequence: CCASRTSGGTTDTQYF.

This clonotype was seen ten or more times. This chain connects TRBV4-1 to TRBJ1-4; no clear D. Trimming shortened V by 1 base and J by 10 bases, and 16 bases separated the two germline ends. Germline CDR1 is MGHRA and CDR2 is YSYEKL. This CDR3 spans 15 amino acids. In nucleotides, the CDR3 is TGCGCCAGCAGCCAAGTGACGAGTGGGTTCGGAAAACTGTTTTTT. This codes for CASSQVTSGFGKLFF.

This clonotype appeared many times. The rearrangement uses TRBV6-2 or TRBV6-3 and TRBJ2-4, with TRBD1 identical over 9 bases. The V and J ends lost 0 bases and 4 bases, in that order; junction bases with no gene match: 16. Germline CDR1 and CDR2: MNHEY and SVGEGT. This CDR3 is built from 20 residues. CDR3: CASSYSIGTGPALAKNIQYF. CDR3 in DNA: TGTGCCAGCAGTTACTCGATCGGGACAGGGCCCGCATTGGCTAAAAACATTCAGTACTTC.

This clonotype showed up just a few times. The CDR3 sequence is CASSSQEGLYNYGYTF. CDR3 nucleotide sequence: TGTGCCAGCAGTTCCCAGGAGGGCTTATACAACTATGGCTACACCTTC. The chain has TRBV12-3 or TRBV12-4 and TRBJ1-2; no clear D. The V end lost 4 bases, the J end lost 2 bases, and 17 bases lay between the germline ends. This CDR3 region has 16 residues.

This clonotype was found many times. The chain links TRBV7-6 to TRBJ2-1; perhaps TRBD2 as D (5 bases). The germline V and J ends were trimmed by 1 base and 10 bases, with 20 bases remaining between them. This CDR3 spans 16 amino acids. Germline V gene lookup returns CDR1 SGHVS and CDR2 FNYEAQ. The CDR3 nucleotides read TGTGCCAGCAGCTTAGGATGGTTGCGCGGGTCGCGGGAGCAGTTCTTC. It codes for CASSLGWLRGSREQFF.

This clonotype was counted only a few times. This chain links TRBV11-1 with TRBJ1-3; the D gene is possibly TRBD1 (5 bases). This CDR3 has 13 residues. V was clipped by 3 bases and J by 5 bases, with 8 bases between them. CDR1 and CDR2 from the germline V gene are SGHAT and FQDESV (reference sequence). The CDR3 region is CASSFDSRNTIYF. The CDR3 DNA follows: TGTGCCAGCAGCTTCGACAGCAGAAACACCATATATTTT.

The CDR3 spells CSVEDRRRVEAFF. The CDR3 bases are TGCAGCGTTGAAGATCGACGTAGGGTTGAAGCTTTCTTT. The gene calls are TRBV29-1 and TRBJ1-1; D gene ambiguous. Germline V gene data show CDR1 as SQVTM and CDR2 as ANQGSEA. With 0 bases removed from V and 7 bases from J, the gap between germline ends came to 12 bases. The CDR3 extends over 13 amino acids.

Note on this clonotype: The limits of the CDR3 on the DNA are not certain, so only TCRdb's listed CDR3 is given. The chain joins TRBV5-1 to TRBJ1-2. Germline CDR1 and CDR2: SGHRS and YFSETQ. With termini counted, the CDR3 has 14 amino acids. This CDR3 reads CASSLEFLAQGYTF.

This clonotype has just a few counts. The genes are TRBV9 and TRBJ2-3; 7 bases are a match to TRBD2. CDR3 length: 16 residues. Trimming cost V 4 bases and J 4 bases; bases outside gene matches: 12. Germline lookup yields CDR1 SGDLS and CDR2 YYNGEE. The CDR3 is CASSLPGLGAADTQYF. The CDR3 nucleotides are TGTGCCAGCAGCCTCCCCGGACTAGGTGCAGCAGATACGCAGTATTTT.

The CDR3 DNA reads as TGTGCCAGCGGTAACGGGCCGGACACTGAAGCTTTCTTT. This codes for CASGNGPDTEAFF. The chain combines TRBV3-1 with TRBJ1-1; D unresolved. The germline V gene has CDR1 LGHDT and CDR2 YNNKEL (reference sequence). Trimming left V 8 bases short and J 3 bases short, with 13 bases between. The length of the CDR3 is 13 residues.

A few counts support this clonotype. This sequence joins TRBV15 and TRBJ2-7; TRBD2 matches at 9 bases. Germline-derived CDR1 and CDR2 are LNHNV and YYDKDF (reference sequence). J gave up 0 bases and V 6 bases, and 3 bases lay outside the gene matches. The CDR3 spans 14 residues. CDR3 region: CATRSGGTSYEQYF. In DNA form, the CDR3 reads TGTGCCACCAGGAGCGGGGGGACCTCCTACGAGCAGTACTTC.

V and J are TRBV20-1 and TRBJ2-1; D gene unclear. The CDR3 length is 12 residues. Trimming cost V 6 bases and J 6 bases, with 12 bases left between them. Germline CDR1 is DFQATT and CDR2 is SNEGSKA (reference sequence). CDR3 region: CSAQEVINEQFF. The CDR3 DNA follows: TGCAGTGCCCAAGAGGTAATCAATGAGCAGTTCTTC.

There are a few counts of this clonotype. V usage is TRBV4-2 and J usage is TRBJ2-2; tentative D call: TRBD2 (6 bases). The ends were cut back, 3 bases at V and 1 base at J, with 15 bases in the middle. CDR3 length: 17 amino acids. Germline lookup yields CDR1 LGHNA and CDR2 YNFKEQ. CDR3 loop: CASSQPRAGMNTGELFF. The CDR3 nucleotides are TGTGCCAGCAGCCAGCCCCGGGCGGGGATGAACACCGGGGAGCTGTTTTTT.

V and J are TRBV29-1 and TRBJ1-1, with D unclear. Germline values: CDR1 SQVTM, CDR2 ANQGSEA. Trimming took off 4 bases at V and 1 base at J, with 4 bases between the two ends. This CDR3 is 11 amino acids long. CDR3 protein: CSVGQNTEAFF. The CDR3 DNA reads as TGCAGCGTTGGGCAGAACACTGAAGCTTTCTTT.

This clonotype was detected many times. This rearrangement joins TRBV5-5 to TRBJ2-3, with D perhaps being TRBD1 or TRBD2 (5 bases each). This CDR3 spans 15 amino acids. The V gene lost 0 bases and the J gene lost 9 bases, with 17 bases spanning the gap. Germline V gene data show CDR1 as SGHKS and CDR2 as YYEKEE (reference sequence). The CDR3 bases are TGTGCCAGCAGCTTGGATTCTCGGGGACGCGGGACGCAGTATTTT. Translated: CASSLDSRGRGTQYF.

This clonotype has at least ten counts. CDR3 loop: CASSLEYRNTGELFF. The CDR3 DNA reads TGTGCCAGCAGCTTGGAGTACAGGAACACCGGGGAGCTGTTTTTT. The J gene is TRBJ2-2, the V gene TRBV5-4, with D unclear. Germline V gene sequence: CDR1 SGHNT, CDR2 YYREEE (reference sequence). V lost 0 bases, J lost 1 base, and 7 bases lay in between. The CDR3 has 15 amino acids.